This entry lists 7 T cell receptor beta chains sequenced from one sample in a study of T cells in Graves' hyperthyroidism and ophthalmopathy. It was RNA transcripts that yielded the amplified TCR beta CDR3 regions. A set of HTBI primers served as the primers for a first-round RT-PCR of the TCR CDR3. TCRdb passed the multiplex PCR reads through MiXCR, listing each CDR3 protein once. In the table there are some 320,000 distinct CDR3 sequences, approximately 13% of which are singletons. Sequenced input: blood. The source of these receptors is a woman in her thirties or forties with Graves' ophthalmopathy.

The V and J genes are TRBV5-1 and TRBJ2-2, with D tentatively TRBD1 (6 bases). The germline V gene encodes CDR1 SGHRS and CDR2 YFSETQ. V lost 1 base, J lost 6 bases, and 22 bases lay in between. The CDR3 has 18 amino acids. CDR3 nucleotides: TGCGCCAGCAGCTTGCCCCCTCGACAGGATAGGTCGTCCGGGGAGCTGTTTTTT. Protein product: CASSLPPRQDRSSGELFF.

There are many counts of this clonotype. The gene calls are TRBV6-5 and TRBJ1-6; a possible D gene is TRBD1 (5 bases). Germline V gene lookup returns CDR1 MNHEY and CDR2 SVGAGI. V was shortened by 0 bases and J by 7 bases, with 7 bases between the two germline ends. The CDR3 extends over 14 amino acids. The CDR3: CASSYSKGNSPLHF. In nucleotides, the CDR3 is TGTGCCAGCAGTTACTCGAAGGGGAATTCACCCCTCCACTTT.

This chain links TRBV30 with TRBJ1-4, with D uncertain. Germline assignment: CDR1 GTSNPN and CDR2 SVGIG (reference sequence). The CDR3 has 17 amino acids. Trimming removed 1 base at V and 0 bases at J, with 15 bases between. The CDR3 here is CAWSGAQDQSTNEKLFF. In DNA form, the CDR3 reads TGTGCCTGGAGTGGTGCCCAGGATCAATCAACTAATGAAAAACTGTTTTTT. Supplemented by reference TRBV30 and TRBJ1-4, the full variable domain reads SQTIHQWPATLVQPVGSPLSLECTVEGTSNPNLYWYRQAAGRGLQLLFYSVGIGQISSEVPQNLSASRPQDRQFILSSKKLLLSDSGFYLCAWSGAQDQSTNEKLFFGSGTQLSVL.

This clonotype has just a few counts. The rearrangement joins TRBV5-1 to TRBJ1-6; D is uncertain. The length of the CDR3 is 15 residues. Looked up from germline, CDR1 is SGHRS and CDR2 is YFSETQ. V lost 6 bases and J lost 0, with 10 bases in between. CDR3 nucleotide sequence: TGCGCCAGCAAGCCGCTGAGCTCCTATAATTCACCCCTCCACTTT. Amino acids: CASKPLSSYNSPLHF.

This clonotype showed up many times. The V gene is TRBV7-8, the J gene TRBJ2-5, with D tentatively TRBD1 (6 bases). In germline, CDR1 is SGHVS, CDR2 FQNEAQ. V was shortened by 5 bases and J by 5 bases, with 18 bases between the two germline ends. The CDR3 length is 15 residues. CDR3 coding DNA: TGTGCCAGCAGCCCAACCCTGGGGACACGGGAGACCCAGTACTTC. Translated, it gives CASSPTLGTRETQYF.

This clonotype was detected ten times or more. The rearrangement links TRBV20-1 to TRBJ2-3; 7 bases align to TRBD2. Germline CDR1 is DFQATT and CDR2 is SNEGSKA (reference sequence). CDR3 length: 16 amino acids. The junction had 6 bases not matched to a gene; V was cut back by 0 bases and J by 0 bases. CDR3 in DNA: TGCAGTGCTAGAGAATCGGGGCGGGAGAGCACAGATACGCAGTATTTT. Translation gives CSARESGRESTDTQYF.

This clonotype came up many times. This sequence joins TRBV28 and TRBJ2-5; 8 bases agree with TRBD1. The CDR3 spans 15 residues. With 6 bases clipped from V and 1 base from J, the junction kept 7 bases outside the gene matches. Germline values: CDR1 MDHEN, CDR2 SYDVKM. The CDR3 is CASRSTGAAQETQYF. In nucleotides, the CDR3 is TGTGCCAGCAGGTCGACAGGGGCCGCCCAAGAGACCCAGTACTTC.